Below, one T cell receptor (beta chain) is given with its context. Its target is unknown. The data derive from a study of a mutant IDH1 vaccine in newly diagnosed glioma. As for the study in general: Treated individuals were approximately 60% male and around 40% female, averaging about 37 years of age. Before enrollment, the patients had been treated with radiotherapy alone, temozolomide alone, or both together. Most of them had received both.

Study results and limitations: Vaccination elicited immune responses in 90% to 95% of patients.

As to time point: baseline, week 1 (first vaccination visit). As to treatment: pre-vaccination baseline after standard-of-care therapy. Here immunoSEQ multiplex PCR was the method, and the copy in TCRdb shows in-frame clones only, minus some. The sample lists some 87,000 clones, 80% occurring once. V was clipped by 5 bases and J by 2 bases, with 13 bases between them. In germline, CDR1 is SGHAT, CDR2 FQDESV (reference sequence). CDR3 length equals 14 residues. The rearrangement joins TRBV11-1 to TRBJ2-7; no reliable D call. The sequences come from PBMCs, collected from a glioma patient treated with radiotherapy, temozolomide or both. The receptor's source is a middle-aged man with glioma. This CDR3 reads CASSQSRATYEQYF. DNA of the CDR3: TGTGCCAGCAGCCAGAGTAGGGCAACCTACGAGCAGTACTTC.